The 17 T cell receptor beta chains below were found in one sample sequenced in a study of CD8+CD57+ T cells in acquired aplastic anemia. It was genomic DNA that served as the template for profiling TCR beta VDJ and CDR3. TCRdb re-called the reads through MiXCR, storing one row per CDR3 protein. Among about 40,000 distinct CDR3 sequences listed, 60% to 70% were seen once. The authors sequenced patients whose flow cytometry had shown CD8+CD57+ cell expansion. The material sequenced was sorted CD4+, CD8+, or CD8+CD57+ T cells (not recorded which) from PBMCs. These receptors all come from a human donor with aplastic anemia.

This chain uses TRBV29-1 with TRBJ2-5; 7 bases are a match to TRBD2. With 7 bases clipped from V and 4 bases from J, the junction kept 6 bases outside the gene matches. The germline CDR1 and CDR2 sequences are SQVTM and ANQGSEA. This CDR3 has 12 residues. The CDR3 reads CSAMGGIETQYF. The CDR3 nucleotides read TGCAGCGCCATGGGGGGGATAGAGACCCAGTACTTC. The full variable domain, completed using reference TRBV29-1 and TRBJ2-5, is SAVISQKPSRDICQRGTSLTIQCQVDSQVTMMFWYRQQPGQSLTLIATANQGSEATYESGFVIDKFPISRPNLTFSTLTVSNMSPEDSSIYLCSAMGGIETQYFGPGTRLLVL.

This clonotype was detected only a few times. This sequence joins TRBV3-1 and TRBJ2-7; 15 bases map to TRBD2. Germline CDR1 and CDR2: LGHDT and YNNKEL (reference sequence). J was trimmed by 0 bases and V by 5 bases; bases with no gene match: 5. CDR3 size: 17 residues. The CDR3 DNA reads as TGTGCCAGCAGCGGGACTAGCGGGGGGTTTCGCTCCTACGAGCAGTACTTC. It codes for CASSGTSGGFRSYEQYF.

A note on this clonotype: It may be a read error: a sequence one base away is much more abundant. It is likely a read error, because the conserved phenylalanine at the end of the CDR3 is missing. Here the CDR3 reads CASSEAAGQAFRQYS. CDR3 DNA sequence: TGTGCCAGCAGTGAAGCGGCAGGACAGGCCTTTCGGCAGTACTCC. The V call is TRBV6-1, the J call TRBJ2-7; 7 bases agree with TRBD1. Germline CDR1 and CDR2: MNHNS and SASEGT. The CDR3 contains 15 residues. With V trimmed by 0 bases and J by 9 bases, 11 bases remained unmatched.

V and J are TRBV15 and TRBJ2-5, with 7 bases matching TRBD1. Germline CDR1 reads LNHNV; CDR2 reads YYDKDF (reference sequence). V was clipped by 3 bases and J by 3 bases; unmatched bases: 10. The CDR3 consists of 16 residues. CDR3 loop: CATSSQDPGTEETQYF. The DNA of the CDR3 is TGTGCCACCAGCAGCCAAGACCCCGGGACAGAAGAGACCCAGTACTTC.

The chain uses TRBV9 and TRBJ2-5; 7 bases agree with TRBD2. The ends lost 2 bases at V and 2 bases at J; junction bases unmatched: 6. CDR1 SGDLS and CDR2 YYNGEE come from the germline V gene. This CDR3 contains 15 residues. The CDR3 DNA reads TGTGCCAGCAGCGTCCATGGGGGGGGGCAAGAGACCCAGTACTTC. Translation: CASSVHGGGQETQYF.

This clonotype was picked up many times. The genes are TRBV28 and TRBJ2-5; 8 nucleotides agree with TRBD2. There are 14 residues in the CDR3. Germline assignment: CDR1 MDHEN and CDR2 SYDVKM. J lost 0 bases, V lost 5 bases, and 2 bases had no gene match. In DNA form, the CDR3 reads TGTGCCAGCAGTCCACTAGCGGACCAAGAGACCCAGTACTTC. This gives the protein CASSPLADQETQYF.

J is TRBJ2-3 and V is TRBV29-1; the match to TRBD2 covers 7 bases. The CDR3 consists of 15 residues. The V segment lost 0 bases and the J segment 2 bases; nucleotides outside the gene matches: 5. Germline V CDR1 and CDR2: SQVTM, ANQGSEA. CDR3 nucleotide sequence: TGCAGCGTTGAAGAGGGACTAAGTCCCACAGATACGCAGTATTTT. Translating gives CSVEEGLSPTDTQYF.

The sample holds one count of this clonotype. V and J are TRBV7-6 and TRBJ2-2; TRBD2 aligns across 7 bases. This CDR3 spans 12 amino acids. V trimming: 4 bases; J trimming: 11 bases; junction bases outside the gene matches: 4. Germline CDR1 reads SGHVS; CDR2 reads FNYEAQ. As DNA, the CDR3 is TGTGCCAGCAGCTCAGCGGGGCATGAGCTGTTTTTT. Residues: CASSSAGHELFF.

In this sample, this clonotype turned up many times. The chain has TRBV2 and TRBJ1-5; possibly TRBD1 for D (6 bases). V shed 3 bases and J shed 1 base, with 10 bases lying between them. Germline V gene data show CDR1 as SNHLY and CDR2 as FYNNEI. This CDR3 spans 15 amino acids. This CDR3 reads CASSDTGSSNQPQHF. Here the CDR3 DNA reads TGTGCCAGCAGTGATACAGGGTCGAGCAATCAGCCCCAGCATTTT.

This chain uses TRBV15 with TRBJ1-2, with D unresolved. V lost 4 bases, J lost 6 bases, and 9 bases lay in between. The germline V gene has CDR1 LNHNV and CDR2 YYDKDF (reference sequence). The CDR3 has 12 amino acids. The DNA of the CDR3 is TGTGCCACCAGCAATCGGGCGAATGGCTACACCTTC. Translating it yields CATSNRANGYTF. Together with reference TRBV15 and TRBJ1-2, the CDR3 gives the full variable domain: DAMVIQNPRYQVTQFGKPVTLSCSQTLNHNVMYWYQQKSSQAPKLLFHYYDKDFNNEADTPDNFQSRRPNTSFCFLDIRSPGLGDTAMYLCATSNRANGYTFGSGTRLTVV.

This clonotype was observed at least ten times. The V and J genes are TRBV20-1 and TRBJ2-2; 8 bases agree with TRBD2. The CDR3 loop spans 14 amino acids. Trimming cost V 0 bases and J 3 bases; bases outside gene matches: 0. Looked up from germline, CDR1 is DFQATT and CDR2 is SNEGSKA (reference sequence). The CDR3: CSARERGDTGELFF. The DNA of the CDR3 is TGCAGTGCTAGAGAGCGGGGGGACACCGGGGAGCTGTTTTTT.

This clonotype has a count of ten or more. The chain joins TRBV20-1 to TRBJ2-3; TRBD2 aligns across 15 bases. CDR3 length: 16 amino acids. CDR1 is DFQATT and CDR2 is SNEGSKA in the germline V gene (reference sequence). V lost 4 bases and J lost 2; bases outside the gene matches: 4. The CDR3 spells CSAKRTSGGATDTQYF. CDR3 nucleotide sequence: TGCAGTGCTAAAAGGACTAGCGGGGGGGCCACAGATACGCAGTATTTT.

Worth noting for this clonotype: Sequence at one end of the junction differs from germline and may be a read error. The V gene is TRBV7-9, the J gene TRBJ2-5; unclear D gene. Germline CDR1 and CDR2: SEHNR and FQNEAQ (reference sequence). The CDR3 totals 13 residues. The CDR3 here is CASSLIGQETQYF. CDR3 DNA sequence: TGTGCCAGCAGCTTAATTGGGCAAGAGACCCAGTACTTT.

In this sample, this clonotype turned up a few times. The J gene is TRBJ2-5, the V gene TRBV2; 8 bases are shared with TRBD2. Germline lookup yields CDR1 SNHLY and CDR2 FYNNEI. CDR3 length equals 14 residues. Trimming removed 4 bases from V and 2 bases from J; junction bases left unmatched: 3. CDR3 amino acids: CASSAPSGQETQYF. In nucleotides, the CDR3 is TGTGCCAGCAGTGCTCCTAGCGGGCAAGAGACCCAGTACTTC.

The genes are TRBV18 and TRBJ2-1; 14 nucleotides align to TRBD2. The germline V gene has CDR1 KGHSH and CDR2 LQKENI. This CDR3 spans 19 amino acids. V trimming: 0 bases; J trimming: 0 bases; junction bases outside the gene matches: 4. The CDR3 nucleotides are TGTGCCAGCTCACCACCTTCGACTAGCGGGGGGGCCTCCTACAATGAGCAGTTCTTC. Its protein product is CASSPPSTSGGASYNEQFF.

This clonotype was picked up one time. CDR3 coding DNA: TGTGCCAGCAGCTTAGACTGGACAGGGGTTGGCTACACCTTC. Translation gives CASSLDWTGVGYTF. The genes are TRBV7-6 and TRBJ1-2; TRBD1 aligns across 9 bases. This CDR3 has 14 residues. CDR1 SGHVS and CDR2 FNYEAQ come from the germline V gene. Trimming removed 1 base from V and 7 bases from J; junction bases left unmatched: 4.

This clonotype came up many times. The junction does not match germline at one end; this may be a read error. The CDR3 DNA is TGTGCCAGCAGCAAAGATACGCAGTATTTT. Residues: CASSKDTQYF. The gene calls are TRBV7-9 and TRBJ2-3; D ambiguous. This CDR3 comprises 10 residues. The germline CDR1 and CDR2 sequences are SEHNR and FQNEAQ (reference sequence).